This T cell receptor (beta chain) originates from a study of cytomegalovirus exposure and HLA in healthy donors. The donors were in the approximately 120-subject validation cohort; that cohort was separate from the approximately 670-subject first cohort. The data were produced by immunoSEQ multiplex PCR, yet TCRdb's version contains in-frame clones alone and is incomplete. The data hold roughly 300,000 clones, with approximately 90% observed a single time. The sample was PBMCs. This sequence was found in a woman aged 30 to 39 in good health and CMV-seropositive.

This CDR3 is CASSLGWGRQDEQYF. Written as DNA, the CDR3 is TGTGCCAGCAGCCTCGGGTGGGGCAGGCAGGACGAGCAGTACTTC. The rearrangement links TRBV7-2 to TRBJ2-7, with a weak D call TRBD1 (5 bases). This CDR3 region has 15 residues. Trimming stripped 5 bases from V and 5 bases from J, with 19 bases between. CDR1 is SGHTA, CDR2 FQGNSA, per germline.